This record looks at one TCR beta chain sequence and its context. This entry belongs to a study of regulatory T cells in long-lasting Graves disease. Time point described: newly diagnosed GD, antithyroid drugs for less than 3 months. PBMC-derived RNA was used for the TCR library. CDR1 and CDR2 from the germline V gene are LNHDA and SQIVND (reference sequence). V lost 4 bases to trimming and J lost 3 bases, with 9 bases between them. This CDR3 is built from 14 residues. The TCR beta library used iRepertoire HTBI primers with Arm-PCR amplification of CDR3. TCRdb redid the calling of the multiplex PCR reads with MiXCR, one entry per CDR3 protein. The sample lists about 400,000 distinct CDR3 sequences; over 14% were seen once. The same sample was also studied in work on T cells in Graves' hyperthyroidism and ophthalmopathy. That paper notes: Most thyroid clonotypes expanded above 0.001 were also detected in blood.

Material: peripheral blood mononuclear cells (PBMCs), obtained at new diagnosis, from a patient treated with antithyroid drugs. The V and J genes are TRBV19 and TRBJ2-2; D is unresolved. The clonotype was recovered from a woman in her 40s with Graves disease. This CDR3 is CASSKGPDTGELFF. The CDR3 bases are TGTGCCAGTAGTAAGGGTCCGGACACCGGGGAGCTGTTTTTT.